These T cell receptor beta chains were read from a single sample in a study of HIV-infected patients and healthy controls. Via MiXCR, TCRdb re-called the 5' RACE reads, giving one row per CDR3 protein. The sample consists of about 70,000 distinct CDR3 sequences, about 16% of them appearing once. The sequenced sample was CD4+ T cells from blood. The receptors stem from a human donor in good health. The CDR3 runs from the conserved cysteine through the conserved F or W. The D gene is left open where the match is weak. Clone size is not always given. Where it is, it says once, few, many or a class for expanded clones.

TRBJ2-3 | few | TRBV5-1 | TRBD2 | TGCGCCAGCAGCTTGGCCCTAGCGGGGTATTTTGGAGATACGCAGTATTTT | CASSLALAGYFGDTQYF
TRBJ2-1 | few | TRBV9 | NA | TGTGCCAGCAGCGAGGGGGGGTCCTTCTACAATGAGCAGTTCTTC | CASSEGGSFYNEQFF
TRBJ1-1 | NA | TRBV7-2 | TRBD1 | TGTGCCAGCAGCAAAGGGGTCAGGACAGGGGGCGCTTACACTGAAGCTTTCTTT | CASSKGVRTGGAYTEAFF
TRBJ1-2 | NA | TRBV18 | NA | TGTGCCAGCTCACCAGGACAGATCTATGGCTACACCTTC | CASSPGQIYGYTF
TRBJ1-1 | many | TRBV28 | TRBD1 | TGTGCCAGCAGCCGGGACAGGGTGACTGAAGCTTTCTTT | CASSRDRVTEAFF
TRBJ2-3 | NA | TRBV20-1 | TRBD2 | TGCAGTGCTAGGACTAGCGGGAGATCAGATACGCAGTATTTT | CSARTSGRSDTQYF
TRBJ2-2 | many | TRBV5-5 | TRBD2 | TGTGCCAGCAGTCCACCGGGACTAGCGGCGAACACCGGGGAGCTGTTTTTT | CASSPPGLAANTGELFF
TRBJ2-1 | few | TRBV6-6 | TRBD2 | TGTGCCAGCAGCCTAGCGGGGGCTAGCAATGAGCAGTTCTTC | CASSLAGASNEQFF
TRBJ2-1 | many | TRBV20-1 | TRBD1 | TGCAGTGCTAGAGACCCAATGACAGGGGGATTAGCTAATGAGCAGTTCTTC | CSARDPMTGGLANEQFF
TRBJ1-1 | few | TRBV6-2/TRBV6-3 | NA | TGTGCCAGCAGCCAGCTTCCTAATCACCGGGACATTGGCGCTGAAGCTTTCTTT | CASSQLPNHRDIGAEAFF
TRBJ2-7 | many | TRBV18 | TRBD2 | TGTGCCAGCTCACCACCGGGGGTAGCGGGCACCTACGAGCAGTACTTC | CASSPPGVAGTYEQYF
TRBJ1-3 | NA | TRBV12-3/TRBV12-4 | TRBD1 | TGTGCCAGCAGTTTAGCGACCGGGACAGGGGCGTCTGGAAACACCATATATTTT | CASSLATGTGASGNTIYF
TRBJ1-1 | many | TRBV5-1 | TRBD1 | TGCGCCAGCAGCTCATGGACAGGGGACACTGAAGCTTTCTTT | CASSSWTGDTEAFF
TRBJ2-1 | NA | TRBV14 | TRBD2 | TGTGCCAGCAGCCAAGAGGTCGGGAGGCTTATGTTCTTC | CASSQEVGRLMFF
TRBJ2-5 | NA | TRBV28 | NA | TGTGCCAGCAGCCACCAGCAGCCCCAAGAGACCCAGTACTTC | CASSHQQPQETQYF
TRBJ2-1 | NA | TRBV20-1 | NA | TGCAGTGCTAGAGATCTTGCGGCCTCCTACAATGAGCAGTTCTTC | CSARDLAASYNEQFF